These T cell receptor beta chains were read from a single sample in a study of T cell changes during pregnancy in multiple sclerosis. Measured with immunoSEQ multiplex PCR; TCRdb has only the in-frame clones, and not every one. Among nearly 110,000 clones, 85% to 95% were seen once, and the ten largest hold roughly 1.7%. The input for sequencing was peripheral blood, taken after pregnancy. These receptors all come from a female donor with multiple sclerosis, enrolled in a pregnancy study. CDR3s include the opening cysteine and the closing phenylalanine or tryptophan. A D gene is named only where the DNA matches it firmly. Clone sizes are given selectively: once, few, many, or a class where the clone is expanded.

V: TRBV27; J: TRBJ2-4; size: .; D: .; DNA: TGTGCCAGCAGTTTCGAGGGCGGAGCCAAAAACATTCAGTACTTC; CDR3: CASSFEGGAKNIQYF
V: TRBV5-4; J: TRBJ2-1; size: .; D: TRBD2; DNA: TGTGCCAGCAGCTCCCCGACTAGCGGGAGGGACAATGAGCAGTTCTTC; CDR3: CASSSPTSGRDNEQFF
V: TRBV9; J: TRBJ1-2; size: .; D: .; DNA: TGTGCCAGCAGCGTAGGCAGGGGCTCCTATGGCTACACCTTC; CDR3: CASSVGRGSYGYTF
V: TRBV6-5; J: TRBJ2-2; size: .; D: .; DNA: TGTGCCAGCAGTTACTTAGAATTCCGGGAGATCCAGCTGTTTTTT; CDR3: CASSYLEFREIQLFF
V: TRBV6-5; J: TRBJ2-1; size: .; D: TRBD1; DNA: TGTGCCAGCAGTAGACCGGGACAGGGCAGGAGTGAGCAGTTCTTC; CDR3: CASSRPGQGRSEQFF
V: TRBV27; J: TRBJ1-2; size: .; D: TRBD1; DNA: TGTGCCAGTAGAAATTCCGGGACAGAGAAGGGCTACACCTTC; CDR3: CASRNSGTEKGYTF
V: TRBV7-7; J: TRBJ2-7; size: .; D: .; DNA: TGTGCCAGCAGCAAAGACAGAACCTCCTACGAGCAGTACTTC; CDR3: CASSKDRTSYEQYF
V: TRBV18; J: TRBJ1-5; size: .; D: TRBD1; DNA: TGTGCCAGCTCACCAGGACAGGGAGTTCAGCCCCAGCATTTT; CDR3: CASSPGQGVQPQHF
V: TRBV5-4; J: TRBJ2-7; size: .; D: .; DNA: TGTGCCAGCAGCTATGACAAGACCTACGAGCAGTACTTC; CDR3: CASSYDKTYEQYF
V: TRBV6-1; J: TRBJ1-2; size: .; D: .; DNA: TGTGCCAGCAGTTTGAACAGGGCAGCTAACTATGGCTACACCTTC; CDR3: CASSLNRAANYGYTF
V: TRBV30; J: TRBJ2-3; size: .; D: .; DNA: TGTGCCTGGTCTCCGGGAAACACAGATACGCAGTATTTT; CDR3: CAWSPGNTDTQYF
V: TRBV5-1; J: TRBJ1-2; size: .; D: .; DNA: TGCGCCAGCAGCTTTAATACAGGTGGCTACACCTTC; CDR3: CASSFNTGGYTF
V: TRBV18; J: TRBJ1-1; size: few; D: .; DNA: TGTGCCAGCTCACCCGGACAGACGAACACTGAAGCTTTCTTT; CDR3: CASSPGQTNTEAFF
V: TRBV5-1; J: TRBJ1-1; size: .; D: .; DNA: TGCGCCAGCAGCTCGGGCCGGAGGGTGGAAAACACTGAAGCTTTCTTT; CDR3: CASSSGRRVENTEAFF
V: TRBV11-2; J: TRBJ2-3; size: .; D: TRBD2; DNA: TGTGCCAGCAGCCCCGGTTGGCTGGCGGGGGGGGATACGCAGTATTTT; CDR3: CASSPGWLAGGDTQYF
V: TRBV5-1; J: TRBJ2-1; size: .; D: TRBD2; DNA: TGCGCCAGCAGCTTAACTAGCGGACGACTGGAGCAGTTCTTC; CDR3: CASSLTSGRLEQFF
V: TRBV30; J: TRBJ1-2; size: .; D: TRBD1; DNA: TGTGCCTGGAGGGAAGGGGGCAACTATGGCTACACCTTC; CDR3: CAWREGGNYGYTF
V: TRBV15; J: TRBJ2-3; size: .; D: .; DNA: TGTGCCACCAGCAGTTGGGCAGGGGGGACAGATACGCAGTATTTT; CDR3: CATSSWAGGTDTQYF
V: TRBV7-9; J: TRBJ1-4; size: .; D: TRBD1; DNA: TGTGCCAGCAGCATCCGACAGGGACCTGAACGCCTGTTTTTT; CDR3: CASSIRQGPERLFF
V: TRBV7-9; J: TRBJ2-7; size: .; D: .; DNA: TGTGCCAGCAGCTCGCCGTCGGGACACAACACCTACGAGCAGTACTTC; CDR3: CASSSPSGHNTYEQYF
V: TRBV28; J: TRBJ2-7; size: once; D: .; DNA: TGTGCCAGCAGTTTAGTGTCAGGGATCCACGAGCAGTACTTC; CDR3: CASSLVSGIHEQYF
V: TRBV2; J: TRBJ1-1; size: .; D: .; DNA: TGTGCCAGCAGGGATGGGGGGGTTCGTACTGAAGCTTTCTTT; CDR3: CASRDGGVRTEAFF
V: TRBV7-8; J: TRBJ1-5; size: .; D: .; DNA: TGTGCCAGCAGCTTAACGGGTGGGAATCAGCCCCAGCATTTT; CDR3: CASSLTGGNQPQHF
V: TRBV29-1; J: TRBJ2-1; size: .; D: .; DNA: TGCAGCGTGCGGGGGCAGAATGAGCAGTTCTTC; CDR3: CSVRGQNEQFF
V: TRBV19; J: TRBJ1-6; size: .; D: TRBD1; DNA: TGTGCCAGTAGTCCGCGACAGGGTACCTCCTATAATTCACCCCTCCACTTT; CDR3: CASSPRQGTSYNSPLHF
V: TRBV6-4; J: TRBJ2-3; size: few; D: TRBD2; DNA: TGTGCCAGCTCCCGGACTAGCGGGGGCACAGATACGCAGTATTTT; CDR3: CASSRTSGGTDTQYF
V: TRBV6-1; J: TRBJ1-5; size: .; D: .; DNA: TGTGCCAGCGGGGGGGACGGGAGTAATCAGCCCCAGCATTTT; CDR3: CASGGDGSNQPQHF
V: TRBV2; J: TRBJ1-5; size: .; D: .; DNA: TGTGCCAGCAGCAGGGGCAATCAGCCCCAGCATTTT; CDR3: CASSRGNQPQHF
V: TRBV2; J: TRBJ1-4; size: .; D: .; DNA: TGTGCCAGCAGGCCCTATACAGGGAAGGGTGAAAAACTGTTTTTT; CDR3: CASRPYTGKGEKLFF
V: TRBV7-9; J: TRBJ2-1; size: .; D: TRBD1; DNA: TGTGCCAGCAGCTTAGGGACCGGGACAGCCTACAATGAGCAGTTCTTC; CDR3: CASSLGTGTAYNEQFF
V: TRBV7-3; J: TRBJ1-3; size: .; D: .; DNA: TGTGCCAGCAGCCCCCAGGGGTACTCTGGAAACACCATATATTTT; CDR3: CASSPQGYSGNTIYF
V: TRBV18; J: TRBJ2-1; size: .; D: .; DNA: TGTGCCAGCTCATATGGTTTGGCTGAGCAGTTCTTC; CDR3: CASSYGLAEQFF
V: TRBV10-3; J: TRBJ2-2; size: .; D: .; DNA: TGTGCCATCAGTGAATGGACACCCCTTGCGAACACCGGGGAGCTGTTTTTT; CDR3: CAISEWTPLANTGELFF
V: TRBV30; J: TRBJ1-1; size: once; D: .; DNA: TGTGCCTGGAGGGGACTCACTGAAGCTTTCTTT; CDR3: CAWRGLTEAFF
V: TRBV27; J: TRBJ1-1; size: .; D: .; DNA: TGTGCCAGCAGTTTATTGGTCCAGGGGAACACTGAAGCTTTCTTT; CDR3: CASSLLVQGNTEAFF
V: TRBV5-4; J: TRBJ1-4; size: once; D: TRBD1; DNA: TGTGCCAGCAGCTTACAGGGGAGTGGGGAAAAACTGTTTTTT; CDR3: CASSLQGSGEKLFF
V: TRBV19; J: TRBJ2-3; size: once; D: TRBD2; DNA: TGTGCCAGTAGCCCTAGGGGGACTAGACTTGATACGCAGTATTTT; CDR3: CASSPRGTRLDTQYF
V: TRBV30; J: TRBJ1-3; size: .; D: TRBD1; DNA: TGTGCCTGGAGGGGCCTCCTGGGACAGTCGCCCTCTGGAAACACCATATATTTT; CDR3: CAWRGLLGQSPSGNTIYF
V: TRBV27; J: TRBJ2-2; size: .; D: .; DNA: TGTGGCTCATCCGGGGAGCGAACCCCCGGCGGGGAGCTGTTTTTT; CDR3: CGSSGERTPGGELFF
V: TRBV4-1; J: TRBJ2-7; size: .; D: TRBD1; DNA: TGCGCCAGCAGCCAAGCAGGGACAGGGGGAAACTACGAGCAGTACTTC; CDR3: CASSQAGTGGNYEQYF
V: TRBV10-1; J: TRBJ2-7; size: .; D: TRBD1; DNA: TGCGCCAGCAGTGGGGGGACAGGGGCCCCCTACGAGCAGTACTTC; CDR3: CASSGGTGAPYEQYF
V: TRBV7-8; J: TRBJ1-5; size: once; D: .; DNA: TGTGCCAGCAGCAACTTCGCATCGGTCAATCAGCCCCAGCATTTT; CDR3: CASSNFASVNQPQHF
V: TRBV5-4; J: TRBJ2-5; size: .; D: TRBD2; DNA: TGTGCCAGCAGCTTGATAGCGGGGGCAGGGGAAGAGACCCAGTACTTC; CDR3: CASSLIAGAGEETQYF
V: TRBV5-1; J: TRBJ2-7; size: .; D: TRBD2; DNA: TGCGCCAGCAGCTTTTTATCTAGCGGGGACTACGAGCAGTACTTC; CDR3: CASSFLSSGDYEQYF
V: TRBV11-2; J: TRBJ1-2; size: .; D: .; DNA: TGTGCCAGCAGCCCGTCCGTAGAGGGCTACACCTTC; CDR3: CASSPSVEGYTF
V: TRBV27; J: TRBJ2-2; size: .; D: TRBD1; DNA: TGTGCCAGCAGTCCGGGACAGCCCGGGGAGCTGTTTTTT; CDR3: CASSPGQPGELFF
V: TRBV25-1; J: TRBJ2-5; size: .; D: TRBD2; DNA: TGTGCCAGCAGAGGGACTAGCGGGGACCAAGAGACCCAGTACTTC; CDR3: CASRGTSGDQETQYF
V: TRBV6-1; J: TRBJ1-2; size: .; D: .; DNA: TGTGCCAGCAGTGAATGGGAGGGGGAATCCGGCTACACCTTC; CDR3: CASSEWEGESGYTF
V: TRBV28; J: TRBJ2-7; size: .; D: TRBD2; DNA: TGTGCCAGCAGACCATTGGGCGGCGGGAGACACGAGCAGTACTTC; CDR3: CASRPLGGGRHEQYF
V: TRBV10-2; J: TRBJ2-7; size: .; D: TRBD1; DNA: TGCGCCAGCAGCGACTCCGGGACAGGGCGGCTAGTAAGTCCCTACGAGCAGTACTTC; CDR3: CASSDSGTGRLVSPYEQYF
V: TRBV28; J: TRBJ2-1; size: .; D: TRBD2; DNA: TGTGCCAGCAGTCCTACCGGACTAGCGGCGTTTCATGAGCAGTTCTTC; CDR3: CASSPTGLAAFHEQFF
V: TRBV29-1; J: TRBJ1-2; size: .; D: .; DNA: TGCAGCGTTGGCCAGTTAAACCATGGCTACACCTTC; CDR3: CSVGQLNHGYTF
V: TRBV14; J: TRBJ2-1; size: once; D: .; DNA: TGTGCCAGCAGCCAAGAGGCGGCTTTTTCCTACAATGAGCAGTTCTTC; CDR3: CASSQEAAFSYNEQFF
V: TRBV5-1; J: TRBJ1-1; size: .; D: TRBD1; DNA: TGCGCCAGCAGCTTGGGACAGGGGCTCACTGAAGCTTTCTTT; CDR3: CASSLGQGLTEAFF
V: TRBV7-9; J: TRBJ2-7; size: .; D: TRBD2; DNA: TGTGCCAGCAGCTTAACCAGCGGGGGGGCCCACGAGCAGTACTTC; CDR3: CASSLTSGGAHEQYF